Listed below are T cell receptor beta chains from one sample, sequenced in a study of shared clonotypes between healthy human individuals. Assay used: immunoSEQ multiplex PCR; TCRdb lists only in-frame clones, some missing. The data hold roughly 2.2 million clones, with 85% to 95% observed a single time. The sequencing input was naive CD4+ T cells from PBMCs. Receptor source: a man younger than 35 in good health. Some clones in this sample may be carry-over from other donors' samples. The CDR3 runs from the conserved cysteine through the conserved F or W. The order of the fields is D gene, J gene, V gene, clone size, CDR3 DNA, CDR3 protein. A D gene is named only where the DNA matches it firmly. Clone sizes are given selectively: once, few, many, or a class where the clone is expanded.

TRBD1 | TRBJ1-2 | TRBV6-5 | NA | TGTGCCAGCAGTCCGGACGGGGTCAGGGGGGGCTACACCTTC | CASSPDGVRGGYTF
TRBD2 | TRBJ2-7 | TRBV6-1 | once | TGTGCCAGCAGGACTAGCGGGCTTACCGAGCAGTACTTC | CASRTSGLTEQYF
NA | TRBJ2-7 | TRBV29-1 | NA | TGCAGCGCATTCCGGGACGAGGGCCACGAGCAGTACTTC | CSAFRDEGHEQYF
NA | TRBJ2-5 | TRBV15 | NA | TGTGCCACCAGCAGAGATCCGAGGAGCGGGGAGACCCAGTACTTC | CATSRDPRSGETQYF
TRBD1 | TRBJ1-4 | TRBV5-1 | NA | TGCGCCAGCAGCTTGGTGGCAGGGGGTGAAAAACTGTTTTTT | CASSLVAGGEKLFF
TRBD1 | TRBJ1-2 | TRBV28 | NA | TGTGCCAGCACCTCAGGGGGAACTAACTATGGCTACACCTTC | CASTSGGTNYGYTF
NA | TRBJ2-2 | TRBV2 | NA | TGTGCCAGCATTGAAGCGGCGAACACCGGGGAGCTGTTTTTT | CASIEAANTGELFF
NA | TRBJ2-2 | TRBV10-3 | NA | TGTGCCATCAGTGAGTCGAACAGACAGAACACCGGGGAGCTGTTTTTT | CAISESNRQNTGELFF
NA | TRBJ1-5 | TRBV28 | few | TGTGCCAGCAGGTCACCAGGGAACCAGCCCCAGCATTTT | CASRSPGNQPQHF
NA | TRBJ1-2 | TRBV9 | few | TGTGCCAGCAGCGACCGGGACACCCTGAGGGACTATGGCTACACCTTC | CASSDRDTLRDYGYTF
TRBD2 | TRBJ2-1 | TRBV4-1 | NA | TGCGCCAGCAGCCCCCAACTAGCGGGAGGATCATACAATGAGCAGTTCTTC | CASSPQLAGGSYNEQFF
NA | TRBJ1-2 | TRBV12-5 | NA | TGTGCTAGTGGTCTATTTGCAGGACAGCTATATGGCTACACCTTC | CASGLFAGQLYGYTF
TRBD2 | TRBJ2-3 | TRBV7-2 | NA | TGTGCCAGCAGCTTAATGCCTAGCGGGACAAGCACAGATACGCAGTATTTT | CASSLMPSGTSTDTQYF